This T cell receptor (beta chain) was sequenced for a study of blood T cell repertoires in COVID-19. How the authors handled the data: Reference gene primer amplification in the assay estimated nucleated cell counts. Data came from immunoSEQ multiplex PCR; TCRdb stores just in-frame clones and leaves some out. That table supplies the V and J calls and clone size; D and trimming were determined from the DNA. The sample gives under 70,000 clones, 88% of which show up once; 43% is in the top ten. About this clone itself: It is unclear where the CDR3 begins or ends on the DNA, so no DNA is shown, and the CDR3 is as TCRdb lists it.

This TCR came from a woman in her sixties or seventies with COVID-19, enrolled during active disease. The sequenced sample was peripheral blood.

The CDR3 sequence is CASSSTLGGEKLFF. The chain uses TRBV5-1 and TRBJ1-4. CDR1 is SGHRS and CDR2 is YFSETQ in the germline V gene. The CDR3 is 14 residues long, ends included.